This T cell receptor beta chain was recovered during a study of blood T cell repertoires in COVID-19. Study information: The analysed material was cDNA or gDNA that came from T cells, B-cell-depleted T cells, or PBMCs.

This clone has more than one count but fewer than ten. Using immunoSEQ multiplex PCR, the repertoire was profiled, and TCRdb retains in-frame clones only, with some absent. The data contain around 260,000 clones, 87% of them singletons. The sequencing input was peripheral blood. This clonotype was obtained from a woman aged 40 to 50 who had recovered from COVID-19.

CDR3 residues: CASSYSGGFSYNEQFF. CDR3 DNA sequence: TGTGCCAGCAGTTACTCAGGAGGTTTCTCCTACAATGAGCAGTTCTTC. This chain uses TRBV6-5 with TRBJ2-1; tentative D call: TRBD2 (5 bases). The V end lost 0 bases, the J end lost 0 bases, and 9 bases lay between the germline ends. The germline V gene encodes CDR1 MNHEY and CDR2 SVGAGI. The CDR3 spans 16 residues.